The entry below describes one T cell receptor (beta chain). Its matching antigen is unknown. The source of the sample is a study of T cells in Graves' hyperthyroidism and ophthalmopathy. The wider study: Before treatment of any kind, peripheral blood was taken at initial diagnosis. Study-wide findings and caveats: Most thyroid clonotypes expanded above 0.001 were also detected in blood.

Template material for amplifying TCR beta CDR3 regions consisted of RNA transcripts. HTBI primers drove first-round RT-PCR of the TCR CDR3. TCRdb independently ran MiXCR on the multiplex PCR reads; one entry per CDR3 protein. The sample yields more than 550,000 distinct CDR3 sequences, 17% seen once. No ophthalmopathy progression within 18 months constituted stable Graves' hyperthyroidism. This clonotype was sampled from a man aged 50-60 years with Graves' hyperthyroidism. The sequenced material came from blood.

As DNA, the CDR3 is TGTGCCAGCTCACCACCGCGCAGGGGAGGGACCGGGGAGCTGTTTTTT. Residues: CASSPPRRGGTGELFF. The chain links TRBV18 to TRBJ2-2, with D possibly being TRBD2 (7 bases). The V end was cut by 0 bases, the J end by 5 bases, with 13 bases between. CDR1 and CDR2 (germline): KGHSH, LQKENI. The CDR3 is 16 residues long.